This T cell receptor beta chain was sequenced in a study of cytomegalovirus exposure and HLA in healthy donors. Study-wide results and limits: Equally common other TCR beta chains were less clonally expanded than HLA-associated ones, a later analysis found.

As regards this clone: The antigen remains undetermined.

The donors (healthy individuals) were bone marrow donors. With 60 Vbeta and 13 Jbeta primers, the PCR was carried out. Profiled with immunoSEQ multiplex PCR; TCRdb holds only in-frame clones, not every one. The data show roughly 150,000 clones, with roughly 64% seen just once and around 3% held by the top ten. The ends were cut back, 5 bases at V and 9 bases at J, with 14 bases in the middle. The CDR3 covers 13 residues. Germline values: CDR1 SGHDT, CDR2 YYEEEE. The clonotype was recovered from a woman in her thirties in good health and CMV-seropositive. This chain connects TRBV5-6 to TRBJ2-2, with TRBD1 as a possible D gene (6 bases). Input material: PBMCs. The CDR3 region is CASRNHRARELFF. The CDR3 coding sequence is TGTGCCAGCAGAAATCACAGGGCCCGGGAGCTGTTTTTT.